This T cell receptor beta chain stems from a study of blood T cell repertoires in COVID-19. The repertoire was sequenced with immunoSEQ multiplex PCR; TCRdb's copy has only in-frame clones and lacks some. The data contain some 99,000 clones, roughly 80% of them singletons. The CDR3 is made up of 14 amino acids. V lost 5 bases and J lost 6, with 13 bases in between. CDR1 is LNHDA, CDR2 SQIVND, per germline (reference sequence). Sequenced material: peripheral blood. The chain uses TRBV19 and TRBJ1-4; no reliable D call. The TCR comes from a woman aged 80 or over with acute or convalescent COVID-19. In DNA, the CDR3 is TGTGCCAGTAGTCTGGACTCCCGGGATGAAAAACTGTTTTTT. Translation: CASSLDSRDEKLFF.